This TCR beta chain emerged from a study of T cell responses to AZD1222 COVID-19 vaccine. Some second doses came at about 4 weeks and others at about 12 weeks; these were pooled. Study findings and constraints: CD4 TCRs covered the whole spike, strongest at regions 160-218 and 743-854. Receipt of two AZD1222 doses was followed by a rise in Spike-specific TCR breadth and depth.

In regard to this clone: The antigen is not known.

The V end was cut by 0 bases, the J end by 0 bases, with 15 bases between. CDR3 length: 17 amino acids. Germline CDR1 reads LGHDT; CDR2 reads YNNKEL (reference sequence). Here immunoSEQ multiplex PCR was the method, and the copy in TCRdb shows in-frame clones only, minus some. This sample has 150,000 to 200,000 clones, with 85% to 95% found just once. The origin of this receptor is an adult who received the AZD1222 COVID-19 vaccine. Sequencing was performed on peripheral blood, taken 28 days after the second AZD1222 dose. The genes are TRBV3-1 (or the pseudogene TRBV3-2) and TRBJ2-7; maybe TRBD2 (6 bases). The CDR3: CASSQEALAFSSYEQYF. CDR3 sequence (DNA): TGTGCCAGCAGCCAAGAGGCACTAGCCTTTAGCTCCTACGAGCAGTACTTC.